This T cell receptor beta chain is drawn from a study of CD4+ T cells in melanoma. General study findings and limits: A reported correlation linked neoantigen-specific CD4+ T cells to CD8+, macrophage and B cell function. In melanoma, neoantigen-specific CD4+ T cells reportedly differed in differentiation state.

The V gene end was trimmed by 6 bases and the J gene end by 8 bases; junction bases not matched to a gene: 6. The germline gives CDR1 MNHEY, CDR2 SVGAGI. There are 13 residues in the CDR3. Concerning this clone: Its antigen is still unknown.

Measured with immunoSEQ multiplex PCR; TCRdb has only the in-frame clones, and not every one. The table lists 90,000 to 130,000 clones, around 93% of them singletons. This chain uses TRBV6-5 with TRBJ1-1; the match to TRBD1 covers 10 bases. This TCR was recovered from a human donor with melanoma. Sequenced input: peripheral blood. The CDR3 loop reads CASRRGTGDEAFF. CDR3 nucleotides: TGTGCCAGCAGACGGGGGACAGGGGACGAAGCTTTCTTT.